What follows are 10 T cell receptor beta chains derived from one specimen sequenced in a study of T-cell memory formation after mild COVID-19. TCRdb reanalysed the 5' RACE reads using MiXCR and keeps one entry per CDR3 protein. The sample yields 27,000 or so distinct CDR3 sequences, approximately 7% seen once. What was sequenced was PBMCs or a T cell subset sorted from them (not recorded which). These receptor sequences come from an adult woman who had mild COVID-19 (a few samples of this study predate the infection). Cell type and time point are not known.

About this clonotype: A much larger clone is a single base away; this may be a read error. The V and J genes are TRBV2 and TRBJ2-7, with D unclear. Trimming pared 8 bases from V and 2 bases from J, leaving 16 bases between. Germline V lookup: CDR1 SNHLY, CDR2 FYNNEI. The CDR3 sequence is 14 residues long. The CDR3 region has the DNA TGTGCCAGCGGGTCAAGGGATACCGCCTACGAGCAGTACTTC. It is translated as CASGSRDTAYEQYF.

The CDR3 loop is CASSVGPQPQHF. The CDR3 region has the DNA TGTGCCAGCAGCGTAGGGCCTCAGCCCCAGCATTTT. V gene TRBV7-8 combines with J gene TRBJ1-5; no reliable D call. V was trimmed by 5 bases and J by 6 bases, leaving 8 bases between them. The V gene's germline CDR1 is SGHVS and CDR2 FQNEAQ. The CDR3 runs to 12 residues.

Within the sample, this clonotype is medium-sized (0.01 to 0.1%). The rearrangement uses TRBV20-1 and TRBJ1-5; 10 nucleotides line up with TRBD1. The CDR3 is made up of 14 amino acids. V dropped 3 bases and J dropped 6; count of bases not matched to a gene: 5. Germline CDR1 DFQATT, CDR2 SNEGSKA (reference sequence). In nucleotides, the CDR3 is TGCAGTGCTAGGCCGGGACAGGGGCTTCAGCCCCAGCATTTT. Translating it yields CSARPGQGLQPQHF.

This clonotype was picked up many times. The CDR3 DNA reads TGTGCCAGCAGCTCCAGACAGGCCCCCTATGGCTACACCTTC. Encoded protein: CASSSRQAPYGYTF. The chain couples TRBV7-2 to TRBJ1-2, with D perhaps TRBD1 (6 bases). This CDR3 has 14 amino acids. Deletions cut 4 bases from V and 4 bases from J, with 13 bases between. In germline, CDR1 is SGHTA, CDR2 FQGNSA.

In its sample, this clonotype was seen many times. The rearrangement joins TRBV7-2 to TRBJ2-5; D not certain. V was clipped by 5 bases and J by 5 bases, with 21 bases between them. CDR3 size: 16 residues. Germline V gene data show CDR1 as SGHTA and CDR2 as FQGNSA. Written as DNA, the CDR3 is TGTGCCAGCAGCCCAGACCACACCCGGTCCTGGGAGACCCAGTACTTC. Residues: CASSPDHTRSWETQYF.

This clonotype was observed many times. In DNA form, the CDR3 reads TGCGCCAGCAGCCAATCCAGGCGGGGAACCGGGGAGCTGTTTTTT. Translation: CASSQSRRGTGELFF. The chain employs TRBV4-1 and TRBJ2-2, with a possible D match to TRBD2 (6 bases). CDR1 and CDR2 from the germline V gene are MGHRA and YSYEKL. CDR3 size: 15 residues. V lost 2 bases to trimming and J lost 5 bases, with 12 bases between them.

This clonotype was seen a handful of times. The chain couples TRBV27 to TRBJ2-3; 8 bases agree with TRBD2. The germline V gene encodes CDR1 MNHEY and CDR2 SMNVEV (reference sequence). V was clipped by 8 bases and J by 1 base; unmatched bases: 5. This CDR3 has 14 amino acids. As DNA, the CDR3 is TGTGCCAGCCGGGCGGGAGGAGGCACAGATACGCAGTATTTT. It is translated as CASRAGGGTDTQYF.

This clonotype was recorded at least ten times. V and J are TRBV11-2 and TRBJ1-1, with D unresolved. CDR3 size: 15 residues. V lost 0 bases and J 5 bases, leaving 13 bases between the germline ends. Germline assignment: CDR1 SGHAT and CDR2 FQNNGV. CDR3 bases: TGTGCCAGCAGCTTAGATCGCACGGGGTGGACTGAAGCTTTCTTT. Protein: CASSLDRTGWTEAFF.

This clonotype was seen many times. CDR3 in DNA: TGTGCCATCAGTAGAACCTACGAGCAGTACTTC. It yields the protein CAISRTYEQYF. This sequence joins TRBV10-3 and TRBJ2-7, with D uncertain. The length of the CDR3 is 11 residues. V lost 5 bases and J lost 2, with 4 bases in between. Per germline, CDR1 ENHRY and CDR2 SYGVKD.

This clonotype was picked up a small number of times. CDR3 sequence reads: CASSFGQEGPYEQYF. CDR3 DNA: TGTGCCAGCAGTTTCGGGCAGGAGGGTCCGTACGAGCAGTACTTC. The genes are TRBV6-5 and TRBJ2-7, with D perhaps matching TRBD2 (6 bases). Trimming pared 4 bases from V and 4 bases from J, leaving 17 bases between. The CDR3 covers 15 residues. CDR1 MNHEY and CDR2 SVGAGI come from the germline V gene.